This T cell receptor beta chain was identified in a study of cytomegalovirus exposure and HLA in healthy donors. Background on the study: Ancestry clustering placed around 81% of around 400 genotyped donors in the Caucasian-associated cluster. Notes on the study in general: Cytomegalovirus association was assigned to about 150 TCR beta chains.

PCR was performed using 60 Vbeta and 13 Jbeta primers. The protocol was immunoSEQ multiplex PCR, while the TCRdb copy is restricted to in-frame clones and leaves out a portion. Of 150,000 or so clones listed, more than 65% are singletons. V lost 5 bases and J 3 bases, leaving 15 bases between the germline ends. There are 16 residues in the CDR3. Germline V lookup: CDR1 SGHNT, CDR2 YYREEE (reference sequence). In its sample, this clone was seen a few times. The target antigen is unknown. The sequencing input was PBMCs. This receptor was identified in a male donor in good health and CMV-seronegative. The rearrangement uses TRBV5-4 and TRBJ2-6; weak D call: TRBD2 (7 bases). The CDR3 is CASRTTGGGGANVLTF. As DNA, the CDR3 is TGTGCCAGCAGAACGACGGGGGGCGGTGGGGCCAACGTCCTGACTTTC.